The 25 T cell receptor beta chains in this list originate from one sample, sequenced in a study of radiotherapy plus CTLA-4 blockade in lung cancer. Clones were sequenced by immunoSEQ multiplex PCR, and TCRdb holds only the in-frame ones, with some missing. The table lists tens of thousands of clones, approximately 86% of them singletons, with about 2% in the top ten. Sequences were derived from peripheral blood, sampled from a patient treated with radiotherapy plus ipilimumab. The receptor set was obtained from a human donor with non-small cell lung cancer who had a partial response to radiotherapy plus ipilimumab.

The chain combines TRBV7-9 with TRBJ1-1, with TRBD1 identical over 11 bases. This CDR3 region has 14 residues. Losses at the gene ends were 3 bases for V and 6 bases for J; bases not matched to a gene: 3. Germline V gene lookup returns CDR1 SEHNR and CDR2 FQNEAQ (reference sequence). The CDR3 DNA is TGTGCCAGCAGCTTGCCGGGACAGGGGGCTGAAGCTTTCTTT. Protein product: CASSLPGQGAEAFF.

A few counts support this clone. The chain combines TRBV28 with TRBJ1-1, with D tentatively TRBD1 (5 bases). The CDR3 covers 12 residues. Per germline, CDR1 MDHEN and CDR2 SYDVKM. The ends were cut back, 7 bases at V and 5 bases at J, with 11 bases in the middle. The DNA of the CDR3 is TGTGCCAGCATAACCGGGGGTACTGAAGCTTTCTTT. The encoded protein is CASITGGTEAFF.

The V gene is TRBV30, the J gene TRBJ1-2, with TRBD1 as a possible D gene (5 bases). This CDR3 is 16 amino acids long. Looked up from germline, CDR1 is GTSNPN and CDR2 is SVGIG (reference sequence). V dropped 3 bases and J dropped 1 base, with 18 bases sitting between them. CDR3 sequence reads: CAWSPWGGGINYGYTF. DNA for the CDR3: TGTGCCTGGAGCCCGTGGGGGGGAGGGATTAACTATGGCTACACCTTC.

The CDR3 sequence is CASSYSLLRGEKLFF. The CDR3 coding sequence is TGTGCCAGCAGTTACTCGCTCCTCCGGGGTGAAAAACTGTTTTTT. This rearrangement joins TRBV6-5 to TRBJ1-4; D call uncertain. V was pared by 0 bases and J by 7 bases, with 12 bases between. CDR3 length: 15 residues. Germline CDR1 reads MNHEY; CDR2 reads SVGAGI.

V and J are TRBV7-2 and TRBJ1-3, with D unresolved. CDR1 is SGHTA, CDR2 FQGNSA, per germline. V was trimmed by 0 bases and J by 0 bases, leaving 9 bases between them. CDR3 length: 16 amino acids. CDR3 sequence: CASSLARLSSGNTIYF. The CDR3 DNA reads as TGTGCCAGCAGCTTAGCTCGGTTAAGCTCTGGAAACACCATATATTTT.

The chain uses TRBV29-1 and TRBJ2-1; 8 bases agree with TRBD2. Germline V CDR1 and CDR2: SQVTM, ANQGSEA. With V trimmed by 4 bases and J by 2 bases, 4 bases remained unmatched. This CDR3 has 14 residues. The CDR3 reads CSVAGTRAYNEQFF. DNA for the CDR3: TGCAGCGTTGCCGGGACTAGGGCCTACAATGAGCAGTTCTTC.

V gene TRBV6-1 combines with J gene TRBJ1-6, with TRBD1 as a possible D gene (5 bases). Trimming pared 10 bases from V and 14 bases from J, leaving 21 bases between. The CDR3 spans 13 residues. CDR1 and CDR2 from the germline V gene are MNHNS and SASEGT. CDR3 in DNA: TGTGCCATCCGGGCAGGCGAAACAGGCGCCCTCCACTTT. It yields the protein CAIRAGETGALHF.

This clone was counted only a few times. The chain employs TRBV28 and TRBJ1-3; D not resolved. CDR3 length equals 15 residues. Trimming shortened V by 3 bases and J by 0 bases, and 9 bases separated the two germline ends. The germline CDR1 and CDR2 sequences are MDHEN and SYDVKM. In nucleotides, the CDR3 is TGTGCCAGCAGTTTCATGAGGATCTCTGGAAACACCATATATTTT. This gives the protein CASSFMRISGNTIYF. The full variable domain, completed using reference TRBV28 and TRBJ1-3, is DVKVTQSSRYLVKRTGEKVFLECVQDMDHENMFWYRQDPGLGLRLIYFSYDVKMKEKGDIPEGYSVSREKKERFSLILESASTNQTSMYLCASSFMRISGNTIYFGEGSWLTVV.

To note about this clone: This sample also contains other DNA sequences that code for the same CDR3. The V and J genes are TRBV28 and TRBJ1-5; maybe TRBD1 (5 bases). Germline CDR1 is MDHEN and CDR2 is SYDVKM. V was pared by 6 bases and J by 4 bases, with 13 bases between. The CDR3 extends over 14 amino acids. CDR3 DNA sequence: TGTGCCAGCAGGGAGGGACCCCAAAATCAGCCCCAGCATTTT. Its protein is CASREGPQNQPQHF.

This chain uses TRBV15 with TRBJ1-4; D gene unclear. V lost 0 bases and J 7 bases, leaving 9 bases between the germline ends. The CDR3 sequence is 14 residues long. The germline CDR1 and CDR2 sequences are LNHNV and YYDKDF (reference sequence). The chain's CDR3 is CATSRDPRGEKLFF. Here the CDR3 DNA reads TGTGCCACCAGCAGAGATCCTCGGGGTGAAAAACTGTTTTTT.

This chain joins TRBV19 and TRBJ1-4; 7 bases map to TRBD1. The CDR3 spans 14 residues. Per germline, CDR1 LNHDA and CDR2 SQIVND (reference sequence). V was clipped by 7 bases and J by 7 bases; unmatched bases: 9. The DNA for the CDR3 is TGTGCCAGTAACAACAGGGGCGCGCGTGAAAAACTGTTTTTT. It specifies CASNNRGAREKLFF.

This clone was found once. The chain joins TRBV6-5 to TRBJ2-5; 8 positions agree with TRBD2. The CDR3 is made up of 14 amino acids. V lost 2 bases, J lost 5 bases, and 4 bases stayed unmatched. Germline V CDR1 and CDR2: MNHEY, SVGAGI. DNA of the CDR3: TGTGCCAGCAGTTACGCGGGAGGAGGGGAGACCCAGTACTTC. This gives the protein CASSYAGGGETQYF.

The CDR3 spells CASSFRTGGRGYGYTF. The CDR3 coding sequence is TGTGCCAGCAGTTTCCGGACAGGGGGCCGGGGCTATGGCTACACCTTC. The gene calls are TRBV28 and TRBJ1-2; 11 nucleotides line up with TRBD1. CDR1 is MDHEN, CDR2 SYDVKM, per germline. This CDR3 is built from 16 residues. Trimming at V came to 3 bases and at J to 4 bases, leaving 7 bases not matched to a gene.

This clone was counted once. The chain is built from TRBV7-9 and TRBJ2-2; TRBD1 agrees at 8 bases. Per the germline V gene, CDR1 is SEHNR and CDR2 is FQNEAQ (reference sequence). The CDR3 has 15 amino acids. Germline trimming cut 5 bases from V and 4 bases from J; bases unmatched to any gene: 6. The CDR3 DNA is TGTGCCAGCAGCCCACAGGGGGTGGGCACCGGGGAGCTGTTTTTT. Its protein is CASSPQGVGTGELFF. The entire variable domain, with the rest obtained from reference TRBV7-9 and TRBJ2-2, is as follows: DTGVSQNPRHKITKRGQNVTFRCDPISEHNRLYWYRQTLGQGPEFLTYFQNEAQLEKSRLLSDRFSAERPKGSFSTLEIQRTEQGDSAMYLCASSPQGVGTGELFFGEGSRLTVL.

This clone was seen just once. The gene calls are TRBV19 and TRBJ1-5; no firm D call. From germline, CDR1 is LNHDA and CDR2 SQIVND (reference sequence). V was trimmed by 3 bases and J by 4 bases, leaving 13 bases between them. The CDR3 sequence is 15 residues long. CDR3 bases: TGTGCCAGTAGTATGCCCCGGGTTCGGAATCAGCCCCAGCATTTT. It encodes CASSMPRVRNQPQHF.

CDR3 in amino acids: CASSPPGHNYGYTF. The CDR3 DNA follows: TGTGCCAGCAGCCCCCCGGGACACAACTATGGCTACACCTTC. The chain uses TRBV7-2 and TRBJ1-2; possibly TRBD1 for D (6 bases). V gave up 5 bases and J gave up 2 bases, with 12 bases separating them. Per the germline V gene, CDR1 is SGHTA and CDR2 is FQGNSA. There are 14 residues in the CDR3.

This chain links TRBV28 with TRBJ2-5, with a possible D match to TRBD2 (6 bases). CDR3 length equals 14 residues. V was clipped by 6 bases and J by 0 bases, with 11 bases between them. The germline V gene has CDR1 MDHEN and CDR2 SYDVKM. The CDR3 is CASRAAGYQETQYF. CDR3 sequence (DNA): TGTGCCAGCAGAGCTGCGGGGTACCAAGAGACCCAGTACTTC.

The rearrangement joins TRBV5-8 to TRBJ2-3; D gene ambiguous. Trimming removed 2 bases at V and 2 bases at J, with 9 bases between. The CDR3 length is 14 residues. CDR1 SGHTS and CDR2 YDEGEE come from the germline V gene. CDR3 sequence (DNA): TGTGCCAGCAGCTTAGCGCCGGCCACAGATACGCAGTATTTT. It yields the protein CASSLAPATDTQYF.

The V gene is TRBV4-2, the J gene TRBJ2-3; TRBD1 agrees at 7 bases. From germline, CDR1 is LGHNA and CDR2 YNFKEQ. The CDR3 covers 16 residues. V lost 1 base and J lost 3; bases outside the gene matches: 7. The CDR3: CASSQGRKGATDTQYF. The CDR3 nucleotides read TGTGCCAGCAGCCAAGGACGGAAGGGGGCTACAGATACGCAGTATTTT.

The CDR3 DNA reads as TGTGCCAGCAGTTACTCCCCGGGACAGGGGGCGTCGCGCACCGGGGAGCTGTTTTTT. Residues: CASSYSPGQGASRTGELFF. The J gene is TRBJ2-2, the V gene TRBV28, with 12 bases lining up with TRBD1. The CDR3 sequence is 19 residues long. Trimming took 4 bases from V and 4 from J; bases not matched to a gene: 13. Per the germline V gene, CDR1 is MDHEN and CDR2 is SYDVKM.

DNA of the CDR3: TGTGCCAGCACCCCCCTTCGTAGTTCCAACTATGGCTACACCTTC. Its translation: CASTPLRSSNYGYTF. V and J are TRBV28 and TRBJ1-2; D call uncertain. Germline V gene data show CDR1 as MDHEN and CDR2 as SYDVKM. Deletions cut 7 bases from V and 2 bases from J, with 17 bases between. The CDR3 is 15 amino acids.

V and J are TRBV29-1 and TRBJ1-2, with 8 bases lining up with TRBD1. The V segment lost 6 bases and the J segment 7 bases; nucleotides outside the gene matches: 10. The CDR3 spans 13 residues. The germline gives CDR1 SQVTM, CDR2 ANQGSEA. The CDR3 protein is CSVAGGARSGYTF. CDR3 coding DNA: TGCAGCGTAGCAGGGGGCGCGAGGTCTGGCTACACCTTC.

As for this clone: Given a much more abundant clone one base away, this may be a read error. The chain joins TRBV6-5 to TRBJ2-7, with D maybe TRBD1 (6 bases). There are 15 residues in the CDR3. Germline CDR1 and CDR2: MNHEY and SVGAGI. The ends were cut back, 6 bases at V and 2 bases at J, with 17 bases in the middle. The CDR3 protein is CASSKAGAGAYEQYV. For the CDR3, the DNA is TGTGCCAGCAGCAAAGCAGGGGCAGGGGCCTACGAGCAGTACGTC.

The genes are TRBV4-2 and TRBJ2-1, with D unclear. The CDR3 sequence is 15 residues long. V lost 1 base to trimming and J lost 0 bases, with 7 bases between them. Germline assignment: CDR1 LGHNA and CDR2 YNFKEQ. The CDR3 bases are TGTGCCAGCAGCCAAGTCGCTAGCTCCTACAATGAGCAGTTCTTC. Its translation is CASSQVASSYNEQFF.

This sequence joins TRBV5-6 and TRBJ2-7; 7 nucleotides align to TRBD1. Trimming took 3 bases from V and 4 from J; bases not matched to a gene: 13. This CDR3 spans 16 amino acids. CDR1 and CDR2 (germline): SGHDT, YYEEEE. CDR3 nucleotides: TGTGCCAGCAGCTCCTTCGACAGGGTCGAGAAGTACGAGCAGTACGTC. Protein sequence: CASSSFDRVEKYEQYV.